The 15 T cell receptor beta chains presented below share a single source sample, sequenced in a study of blood T cell repertoires in COVID-19. The method was immunoSEQ multiplex PCR; TCRdb's version includes in-frame clones alone and lacks a portion of them. The sample carries around 250,000 clones, approximately 89% recorded once. Sequencing input: PBMCs or T cells enriched from blood (not recorded which). These receptors all stem from a man aged 35-49 years who had been exposed to COVID-19.

This chain joins TRBV9 and TRBJ2-1; the D gene is possibly TRBD2 (6 bases). The CDR3 totals 14 residues. V was shortened by 4 bases and J by 5 bases, with 13 bases between the two germline ends. Germline V gene lookup returns CDR1 SGDLS and CDR2 YYNGEE. CDR3 DNA: TGTGCCAGCAGCACTCCGGGACTCAACAATGAGCAGTTCTTC. Its protein product is CASSTPGLNNEQFF. The full variable domain, completed using reference TRBV9 and TRBJ2-1, is DSGVTQTPKHLITATGQRVTLRCSPRSGDLSVYWYQQSLDQGLQFLIQYYNGEERAKGNILERFSAQQFPDLHSELNLSSLELGDSALYFCASSTPGLNNEQFFGPGTRLTVL.

This sequence joins TRBV11-2 and TRBJ2-1; TRBD2 matches 12 bases. The ends lost 5 bases at V and 2 bases at J; junction bases unmatched: 13. Germline values: CDR1 SGHAT, CDR2 FQNNGV. This CDR3 region has 19 residues. The DNA for the CDR3 is TGTGCCAGCAGCATAGTCCTAGCGGGAGGGCCATTAGCCTACAATGAGCAGTTCTTC. Amino acids: CASSIVLAGGPLAYNEQFF.

This chain joins TRBV18 and TRBJ2-2; unclear D gene. V shed 2 bases and J shed 6 bases, with 4 bases lying between them. Per the germline V gene, CDR1 is KGHSH and CDR2 is LQKENI. The CDR3 has 12 amino acids. The CDR3 nucleotides are TGTGCCAGCTCACCAAGAGCCGGGGAGCTGTTTTTT. This codes for CASSPRAGELFF.

This clone is a singleton in its sample. V is TRBV7-2 and J is TRBJ1-2; 7 positions agree with TRBD1. From germline, CDR1 is SGHTA and CDR2 FQGNSA. The CDR3 is 12 residues long. V shed 5 bases, J shed 8 bases, and the junction held 5 bases outside the gene matches. The CDR3 here is CASSPLQGGYTF. The CDR3 DNA reads TGTGCCAGCAGCCCACTACAGGGGGGCTACACCTTC.

The chain employs TRBV7-9 and TRBJ2-3, with TRBD2 identical over 13 bases. CDR3 length equals 18 residues. The J segment lost 9 bases and the V segment lost 3 bases, leaving 15 bases of the junction unmatched. Germline V CDR1 and CDR2: SEHNR, FQNEAQ (reference sequence). CDR3 sequence reads: CASSFVGTRTSGSGTQYF. DNA of the CDR3: TGTGCCAGCAGCTTTGTCGGCACAAGGACTAGCGGGAGTGGGACGCAGTATTTT. The whole variable domain, remainder taken from reference TRBV7-9 and TRBJ2-3, is DTGVSQNPRHKITKRGQNVTFRCDPISEHNRLYWYRQTLGQGPEFLTYFQNEAQLEKSRLLSDRFSAERPKGSFSTLEIQRTEQGDSAMYLCASSFVGTRTSGSGTQYFGPGTRLTVL.

This chain joins TRBV6-2 or TRBV6-3 and TRBJ1-1, with D hard to call. The germline V and J ends were trimmed by 5 bases and 7 bases, with 11 bases remaining between them. The germline gives CDR1 MNHEY, CDR2 SVGEGT. The CDR3 spans 12 residues. CDR3 DNA sequence: TGTGCCAGCAGTGAGTTAGCAGTTGAAGCTTTCTTT. This gives the protein CASSELAVEAFF.

Only one count was recorded for this clone. The CDR3 loop reads CASRTGTGGDEQYF. The CDR3 DNA reads as TGCGCCAGCAGGACCGGGACAGGGGGGGACGAGCAGTACTTC. This chain links TRBV5-1 with TRBJ2-7, with 11 bases matching TRBD1. Germline CDR1 SGHRS, CDR2 YFSETQ. The CDR3 extends over 14 amino acids. V lost 5 bases to trimming and J lost 5 bases; unmatched junction nucleotides: 6.

This chain connects TRBV5-5 to TRBJ1-2; no firm D call. Germline CDR1 reads SGHKS; CDR2 reads YYEKEE (reference sequence). V was shortened by 2 bases and J by 1 base, with 18 bases between the two germline ends. The CDR3 is made up of 17 amino acids. CDR3 coding DNA: TGTGCCAGCAGCTTAGTTGGGCGCATGCTTAATAACTATGGCTACACCTTC. It specifies CASSLVGRMLNNYGYTF.

Remarks on this clone: A junction end diverges from the germline sequence, so it may reflect a read error. The CDR3 loop reads CGGVGGYGEQFF. The CDR3 nucleotides read TGCGGCGGGGTAGGAGGCTACGGTGAGCAGTTCTTC. This chain uses TRBV30 with TRBJ2-1; D possibly corresponds to TRBD2 (6 bases). CDR3 length: 12 amino acids. Germline CDR1 reads GTSNPN; CDR2 reads SVGIG (reference sequence).

The V and J genes are TRBV7-2 and TRBJ2-2; no reliable D call. Germline V gene lookup returns CDR1 SGHTA and CDR2 FQGNSA. V lost 0 bases to trimming and J lost 0 bases, with 8 bases between them. This CDR3 comprises 16 residues. CDR3 nucleotides: TGTGCCAGCAGCTTAGCTGTCTCTGCGAACACCGGGGAGCTGTTTTTT. This translates into CASSLAVSANTGELFF.

The chain is built from TRBV6-5 and TRBJ1-1; D is unclear. Germline assignment: CDR1 MNHEY and CDR2 SVGAGI. The V and J ends lost 5 bases and 3 bases respectively, with 7 bases between them. The length of the CDR3 is 12 residues. CDR3 bases: TGTGCCAGCAGTCTACGGGACACTGAAGCTTTCTTT. This sequence encodes CASSLRDTEAFF.

The rearrangement links TRBV6-2 or TRBV6-3 to TRBJ2-1; 8 bases line up with TRBD2. V gave up 5 bases and J gave up 7 bases; unmatched junction bases: 7. Germline assignment: CDR1 MNHEY and CDR2 SVGEGT. There are 14 residues in the CDR3. The CDR3 DNA sequence: TGTGCCAGCAGTCAGGGACTAGGAGGGAATGAGCAGTTCTTC. Residues: CASSQGLGGNEQFF.

The gene calls are TRBV27 and TRBJ2-7; TRBD2 matches at 8 bases. V was clipped by 3 bases and J by 2 bases; unmatched bases: 3. The CDR3 has 14 residues. Germline CDR1 is MNHEY and CDR2 is SMNVEV (reference sequence). As DNA, the CDR3 is TGTGCCAGCAGTTTCACTAGCGGAACCTACGAGCAGTACTTC. It translates to CASSFTSGTYEQYF.

The chain has TRBV19 and TRBJ2-2; D ambiguous. CDR1 and CDR2 (germline): LNHDA, SQIVND (reference sequence). The V end was cut by 1 base, the J end by 5 bases, with 8 bases between. The CDR3 loop spans 14 amino acids. The CDR3 DNA sequence: TGTGCCAGTAGTATAGTAGCCAGTACCGGGGAGCTGTTTTTT. It yields the protein CASSIVASTGELFF. The whole variable domain, filled in from reference TRBV19 and TRBJ2-2, reads DGGITQSPKYLFRKEGQNVTLSCEQNLNHDAMYWYRQDPGQGLRLIYYSQIVNDFQKGDIAEGYSVSREKKESFPLTVTSAQKNPTAFYLCASSIVASTGELFFGEGSRLTVL.

The CDR3, as DNA: TGTGCCTGGAGTGTACGGACAATGATGAGTGAAAAACTGTTTTTT. This encodes CAWSVRTMMSEKLFF. This rearrangement joins TRBV30 to TRBJ1-4, with D maybe TRBD1 (5 bases). Trimming took 0 bases from V and 7 from J, leaving 15 bases between them. The germline V gene encodes CDR1 GTSNPN and CDR2 SVGIG (reference sequence). The length of the CDR3 is 15 residues.